This T cell receptor (beta chain) was captured in a study of Ad26.COV2.S vaccination and SARS-CoV-2 variants. Study as a whole: Ad26.COV2.S shots went into the muscle once or twice, 56 days apart.

Documented treatment: about 20 received Ad26.COV2.S at low or high dose, single or two shots; 5 received placebo; per-sample allocation not given. Following the first vaccine or placebo injection, samples were taken on day 63. Measured with immunoSEQ multiplex PCR; TCRdb has only the in-frame clones, and not every one. Among some 450,000 clones, 90% were seen once, and the ten largest hold roughly 3.9%. Only a few counts were recorded for this clone. The receptor comes from a person aged 18-65 years who received the Ad26.COV2.S COVID-19 vaccine or a placebo. The sequences come from peripheral blood, collected in a trial of Ad26.COV2.S vaccine versus placebo.

CDR3 DNA sequence: TGTGCCAGTGGTCAGGGCTACGAGCAGTACTTC. Translated, it gives CASGQGYEQYF. The V and J genes are TRBV19 and TRBJ2-7; a possible D gene is TRBD1 (5 bases). Germline CDR1 reads LNHDA; CDR2 reads SQIVND (reference sequence). V was clipped by 8 bases and J by 3 bases, with 8 bases between them. The CDR3 extends over 11 amino acids.